Listed here are 17 T cell receptor beta chains from one sample, sequenced in a study of cytomegalovirus exposure and HLA in healthy donors. Use of 60 Vbeta and 13 Jbeta primers characterized the PCR. Libraries were prepared by immunoSEQ multiplex PCR; TCRdb keeps only in-frame clonotypes and omits some of them. The sample records about 150,000 clones, roughly three quarters being singletons. The specimen was PBMCs. These receptors originate from a woman aged 50 to 60 in good health and CMV-seropositive.

This rearrangement joins TRBV19 to TRBJ1-2, with 11 bases fitting TRBD1. Germline V lookup: CDR1 LNHDA, CDR2 SQIVND (reference sequence). The V and J ends lost 8 bases and 4 bases, in that order; junction bases with no gene match: 6. This CDR3 spans 14 amino acids. CDR3 sequence (DNA): TGTGCCAGTCGCCGGGACAGGGGGACCTATGGCTACACCTTC. Its protein is CASRRDRGTYGYTF. Full variable domain (remainder filled in from reference TRBV19 and TRBJ1-2): DGGITQSPKYLFRKEGQNVTLSCEQNLNHDAMYWYRQDPGQGLRLIYYSQIVNDFQKGDIAEGYSVSREKKESFPLTVTSAQKNPTAFYLCASRRDRGTYGYTFGSGTRLTVV.

V is TRBV5-4 and J is TRBJ1-2; 11 nucleotides agree with TRBD1. The CDR3 is 15 amino acids. Per germline, CDR1 SGHNT and CDR2 YYREEE (reference sequence). The trim removed 4 bases at V and 7 bases at J, leaving 9 bases unmatched. Here the CDR3 reads CASSPGGQGAGGYTF. DNA for the CDR3: TGTGCCAGCAGCCCTGGCGGACAGGGGGCGGGTGGCTACACCTTC.

The chain recombines TRBV6-6 with TRBJ1-1; no definite D call. The CDR3 is 14 amino acids. CDR1 and CDR2 from the germline V gene are MNHNY and SVGAGI (reference sequence). Trimming stripped 7 bases from V and 0 bases from J, with 12 bases between. In DNA form, the CDR3 reads TGTGCCAGCACCCCGACAAGGATGAACACTGAAGCTTTCTTT. It codes for CASTPTRMNTEAFF.

This chain uses TRBV19 with TRBJ1-4; 9 nucleotides agree with TRBD1. This CDR3 has 15 amino acids. Germline assignment: CDR1 LNHDA and CDR2 SQIVND (reference sequence). V shed 5 bases and J 5 bases; nucleotides not matched to a gene: 6. The CDR3 loop is CASSLDRGRNEKLFF. CDR3 coding DNA: TGTGCCAGTAGTCTGGACAGGGGCAGGAATGAAAAACTGTTTTTT.

The chain couples TRBV7-2 to TRBJ2-7; D is perhaps TRBD1 (6 bases). The CDR3 covers 15 residues. Germline CDR1 reads SGHTA; CDR2 reads FQGNSA. The V gene lost 1 base and the J gene lost 1 base, with 11 bases spanning the gap. DNA of the CDR3: TGTGCCAGCAGCTTAGGTTCAGGGGTATCCTACGAGCAGTACTTC. Translated: CASSLGSGVSYEQYF.

J is TRBJ1-6 and V is TRBV19, with 11 bases aligning to TRBD1. The V gene end was trimmed by 6 bases and the J gene end by 5 bases; junction bases not matched to a gene: 3. This CDR3 spans 15 amino acids. Germline values: CDR1 LNHDA, CDR2 SQIVND (reference sequence). Here the CDR3 reads CASRRTGGNNSPLHF. Here the CDR3 DNA reads TGTGCCAGTAGAAGGACAGGGGGCAATAATTCACCCCTCCACTTT.

The CDR3, as DNA: TGTGCCAGTACCGGGACAGGGGGCTCTCAGCCCCAGCATTTT. Translating it yields CASTGTGGSQPQHF. This chain joins TRBV19 and TRBJ1-5; 12 bases map to TRBD1. Trimming at V came to 7 bases and at J to 6 bases, leaving 4 bases not matched to a gene. This CDR3 has 14 residues. Germline V gene sequence: CDR1 LNHDA, CDR2 SQIVND (reference sequence).

The J gene is TRBJ2-1, the V gene TRBV5-6; 9 nucleotides align to TRBD2. The length of the CDR3 is 15 residues. Germline V CDR1 and CDR2: SGHDT, YYEEEE. V was clipped by 4 bases and J by 4 bases; unmatched bases: 6. Written as DNA, the CDR3 is TGTGCCAGCAGCGGGCCGACTAGCGGATACAATGAGCAGTTCTTC. This gives the protein CASSGPTSGYNEQFF.

The V and J genes are TRBV25-1 and TRBJ2-2; the match to TRBD2 covers 10 bases. Germline CDR1 and CDR2: MGHDK and SYGVNS. The CDR3 has 18 residues. V trimming: 4 bases; J trimming: 0 bases; junction bases outside the gene matches: 8. The CDR3 loop is CASSGWLTSGTNTGELFF. CDR3 nucleotide sequence: TGTGCCAGCAGTGGGTGGCTCACTAGCGGGACGAACACCGGGGAGCTGTTTTTT.

The rearrangement joins TRBV30 to TRBJ2-1; the match to TRBD1 covers 9 bases. Germline values: CDR1 GTSNPN, CDR2 SVGIG (reference sequence). The CDR3 length is 13 residues. J was trimmed by 8 bases and V by 1 base; bases with no gene match: 3. The CDR3 coding sequence is TGTGCCTGGAGTGAGGACAGGGGCGATGAGCAGTTCTTC. It yields the protein CAWSEDRGDEQFF.

The CDR3 sequence: CASSLGVSGDSQYF. CDR3 bases: TGTGCCAGCAGCTTAGGGGTATCTGGGGACAGTCAGTACTTC. The chain has TRBV7-9 and TRBJ2-4, with 7 bases that match TRBD1. CDR1 and CDR2 (germline): SEHNR, FQNEAQ (reference sequence). Trimming took 1 base from V and 12 from J; bases not matched to a gene: 9. This CDR3 spans 14 amino acids.

This clone was seen a few times. V and J are TRBV6-1 and TRBJ1-5; perhaps TRBD1 as D (5 bases). Germline loops: CDR1 MNHNS, CDR2 SASEGT. The V end lost 10 bases, the J end lost 9 bases, and 22 bases lay between the germline ends. The CDR3 loop spans 14 amino acids. The CDR3 DNA sequence: TGTGCCACCGGCAGGGATGGGGCCGGGTGGCCCCAGCATTTT. It translates to CATGRDGAGWPQHF.

The chain joins TRBV6-5 to TRBJ1-1; tentatively, D is TRBD1 (5 bases). Per germline, CDR1 MNHEY and CDR2 SVGAGI. V was trimmed by 5 bases and J by 4 bases, leaving 14 bases between them. There are 14 residues in the CDR3. In DNA, the CDR3 is TGTGCCAGCAGTCTAGGAGGGGAAGGCACTGAAGCTTTCTTT. It codes for CASSLGGEGTEAFF.

This sequence joins TRBV18 and TRBJ2-2; TRBD2 matches 13 bases. V shed 2 bases, J shed 1 base, and the junction held 4 bases outside the gene matches. Germline V gives CDR1 KGHSH, CDR2 LQKENI. This CDR3 region has 18 residues. CDR3 amino acids: CASSPVLAGGMNTGELFF. The CDR3 DNA reads TGTGCCAGCTCACCAGTACTAGCGGGAGGGATGAACACCGGGGAGCTGTTTTTT. The complete variable domain, with remaining parts taken from reference TRBV18 and TRBJ2-2, reads NAGVMQNPRHLVRRRGQEARLRCSPMKGHSHVYWYRQLPEEGLKFMVYLQKENIIDESGMPKERFSAEFPKEGPSILRIQQVVRGDSAAYFCASSPVLAGGMNTGELFFGEGSRLTVL.

The chain combines TRBV2 with TRBJ1-5; 11 nucleotides line up with TRBD1. This CDR3 spans 15 amino acids. After removal of 4 bases from V and 6 bases from J, the junction contained 5 bases not matched to a gene. CDR1 and CDR2 (germline): SNHLY, FYNNEI. This chain's CDR3 is CASSGTGGSRQPQHF. The CDR3 DNA sequence: TGTGCCAGCAGTGGGACAGGGGGCAGTCGTCAGCCCCAGCATTTT.

This clone was recorded only once. V and J are TRBV7-9 and TRBJ2-2; 7 bases are shared with TRBD2. The germline V gene encodes CDR1 SEHNR and CDR2 FQNEAQ (reference sequence). This CDR3 has 13 amino acids. The V gene end was trimmed by 10 bases and the J gene end by 4 bases; junction bases not matched to a gene: 6. The DNA for the CDR3 is TGTGCCATCAGGGCGGGAGTCACCGGGGAGCTGTTTTTT. This encodes CAIRAGVTGELFF.

The gene calls are TRBV27 and TRBJ2-3; a weak D match, TRBD1 (6 bases). This CDR3 region has 18 residues. Trimming took 3 bases from V and 2 from J, leaving 21 bases between them. Germline V gene data show CDR1 as MNHEY and CDR2 as SMNVEV (reference sequence). CDR3 bases: TGTGCCAGCAGTTTTCGACCACTAGGCAGGGGCCCCACAGATACGCAGTATTTT. As protein: CASSFRPLGRGPTDTQYF.